This TCR beta chain was retrieved from a study of metastatic and nonmetastatic thyroid tumors. For the study at large: The study looked at repertoires side by side in blood and in tumor or nodule tissue from malignant and benign thyroid patients.

In the authors' workflow: A distant-metastasis classifier for papillary thyroid cancer was built using CDR3 differences across clinicopathological groups. MiXCR reprocessed the PCR reads for TCRdb. TCRdb assigned the V and J calls; the authors' analysis was not used. In the table there are almost 85,000 clones, around 12% of which are singletons. Whole-study findings and limits: The reported finding was significantly higher TCR beta diversity in malignant thyroid tumors relative to benign nodules, in blood and tumor.

Patients underwent thyroid surgery, and none had received any treatment before it. Worth noting for this clone: The antigen remains unidentified. Being one base from a much bigger clone, this may be a read error.

Germline V gene sequence: CDR1 MDHEN, CDR2 SYDVKM. The CDR3 runs 14 residues. Trimming took off 6 bases at V and 1 base at J, with 11 bases between the two ends. The source of this sequence is a female donor with papillary thyroid cancer or a benign thyroid nodule (not recorded which). Some clones in this sample may be carry-over from other donors' samples. Sample: tumor tissue. The chain couples TRBV28 to TRBJ2-3, with no clear D. For the CDR3, the DNA is TGTGCCAGCAGCATTAGGCAGGGCACAGATACGCAGTATTTT. Its translation: CASSIRQGTDTQYF.